Only a few counts were recorded for the clone carrying this TCR beta chain. The source of the sample is a study of T-cell memory formation after mild COVID-19. TCRdb ran MiXCR on the 5' RACE reads and lists one entry per CDR3 protein. Of a few hundred thousand distinct CDR3 sequences in the sample, 15% to 20% were seen once. The V end was cut by 5 bases, the J end by 4 bases, with 11 bases between. This CDR3 is built from 13 residues. Per the germline V gene, CDR1 is MGHRA and CDR2 is YSYEKL. This sequence joins TRBV4-1 and TRBJ2-5; D may be TRBD2 (5 bases). The clonotype comes from a man aged 18 to 30 who had mild COVID-19 (a few samples of this study predate the infection). Cell type and time point are not known. Material for sequencing was PBMCs or a T cell subset sorted from them (not recorded which). The CDR3 DNA reads as TGCGCCAGCAGCGGCCTAGCCGGAGAGACCCAGTACTTC. Residues: CASSGLAGETQYF.